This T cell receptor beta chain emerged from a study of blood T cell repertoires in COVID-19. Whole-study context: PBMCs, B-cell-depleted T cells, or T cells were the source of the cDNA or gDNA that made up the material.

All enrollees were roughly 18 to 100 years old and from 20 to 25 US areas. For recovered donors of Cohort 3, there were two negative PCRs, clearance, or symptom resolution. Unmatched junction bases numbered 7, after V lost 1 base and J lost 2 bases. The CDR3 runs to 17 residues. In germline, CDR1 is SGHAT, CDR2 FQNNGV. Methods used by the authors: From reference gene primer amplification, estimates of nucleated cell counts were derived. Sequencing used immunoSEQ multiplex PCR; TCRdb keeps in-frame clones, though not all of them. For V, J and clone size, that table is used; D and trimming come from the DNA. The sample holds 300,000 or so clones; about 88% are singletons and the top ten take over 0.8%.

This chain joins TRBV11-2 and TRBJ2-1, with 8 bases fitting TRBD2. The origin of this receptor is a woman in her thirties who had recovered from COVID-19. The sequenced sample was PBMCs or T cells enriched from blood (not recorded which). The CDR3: CASSLVPGLGTYNEQFF. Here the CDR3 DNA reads TGTGCCAGCAGCTTAGTGCCGGGACTAGGAACCTACAATGAGCAGTTCTTC.